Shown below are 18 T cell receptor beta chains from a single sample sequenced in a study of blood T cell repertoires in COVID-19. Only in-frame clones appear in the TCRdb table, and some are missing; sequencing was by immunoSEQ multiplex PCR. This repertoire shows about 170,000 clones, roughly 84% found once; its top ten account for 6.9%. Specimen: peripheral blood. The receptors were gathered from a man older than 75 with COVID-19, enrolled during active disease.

The CDR3 here is CASSLGLAGVTGELFF. Here the CDR3 DNA reads TGTGCCAGCAGCTTGGGGCTAGCGGGGGTCACCGGGGAGCTGTTTTTT. V gene TRBV5-4 combines with J gene TRBJ2-2; 10 bases match TRBD2. V shed 0 bases, J shed 4 bases, and the junction held 3 bases outside the gene matches. Germline CDR1 and CDR2: SGHNT and YYREEE (reference sequence). This CDR3 region has 16 residues.

The chain's CDR3 is CASRMSGTAGYTF. The DNA for the CDR3 is TGTGCCAGCAGAATGTCCGGGACAGCCGGCTACACCTTC. This chain connects TRBV14 to TRBJ1-2, with 7 bases lining up with TRBD1. This CDR3 is 13 amino acids long. Trimming at V came to 6 bases and at J to 8 bases, leaving 9 bases not matched to a gene. Per the germline V gene, CDR1 is SGHDN and CDR2 is FVKESK.

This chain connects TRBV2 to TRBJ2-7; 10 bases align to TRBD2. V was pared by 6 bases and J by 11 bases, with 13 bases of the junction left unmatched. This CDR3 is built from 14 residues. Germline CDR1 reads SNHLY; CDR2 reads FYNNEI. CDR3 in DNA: TGTGCCAGCAGGGCTGAAGGTAGCGGGGGGAAAAAGTACTTC. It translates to CASRAEGSGGKKYF.

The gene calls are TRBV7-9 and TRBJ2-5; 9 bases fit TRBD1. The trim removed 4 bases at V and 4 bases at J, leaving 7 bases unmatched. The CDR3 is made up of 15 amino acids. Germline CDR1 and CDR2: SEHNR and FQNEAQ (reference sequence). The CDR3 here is CASSWGDREAETQYF. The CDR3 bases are TGTGCCAGCAGCTGGGGGGACAGGGAGGCAGAGACCCAGTACTTC.

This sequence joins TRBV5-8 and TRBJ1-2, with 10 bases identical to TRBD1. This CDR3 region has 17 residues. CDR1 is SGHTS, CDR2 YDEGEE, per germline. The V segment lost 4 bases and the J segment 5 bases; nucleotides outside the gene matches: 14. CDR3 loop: CASSVMLGQGKLYGYTF. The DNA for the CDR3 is TGTGCCAGCAGCGTAATGTTGGGACAGGGGAAACTATATGGCTACACCTTC.

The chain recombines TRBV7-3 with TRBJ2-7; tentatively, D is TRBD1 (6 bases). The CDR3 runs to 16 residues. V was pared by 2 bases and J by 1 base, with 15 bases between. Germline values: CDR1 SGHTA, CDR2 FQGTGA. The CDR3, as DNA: TGTGCCAGCAGCTTATCAGGGGATACTGGTTCCTACGAGCAGTACTTC. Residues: CASSLSGDTGSYEQYF.

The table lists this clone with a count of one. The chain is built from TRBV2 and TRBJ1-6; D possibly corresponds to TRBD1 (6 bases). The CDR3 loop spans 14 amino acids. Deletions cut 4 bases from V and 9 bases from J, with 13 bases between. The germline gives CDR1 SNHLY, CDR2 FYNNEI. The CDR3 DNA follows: TGTGCCAGCAGTGTAACAGGGATCTCTTCACCCCTCCACTTT. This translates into CASSVTGISSPLHF. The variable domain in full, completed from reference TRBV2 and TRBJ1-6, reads EPEVTQTPSHQVTQMGQEVILRCVPISNHLYFYWYRQILGQKVEFLVSFYNNEISEKSEIFDDQFSVERPDGSNFTLKIRSTKLEDSAMYFCASSVTGISSPLHFGNGTRLTVT.

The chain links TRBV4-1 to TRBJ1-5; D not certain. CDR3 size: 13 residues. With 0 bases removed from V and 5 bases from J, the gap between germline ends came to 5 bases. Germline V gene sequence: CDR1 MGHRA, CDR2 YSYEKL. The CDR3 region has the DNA TGCGCCAGCAGCCAAGATCCTTATCAGCCCCAGCATTTT. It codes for CASSQDPYQPQHF.

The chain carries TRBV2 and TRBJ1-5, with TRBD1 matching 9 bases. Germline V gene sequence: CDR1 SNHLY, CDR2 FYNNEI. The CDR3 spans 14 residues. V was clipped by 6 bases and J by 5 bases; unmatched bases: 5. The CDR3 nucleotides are TGTGCCAGCAGCCGGGACAGGGCAGATCAGCCCCAGCATTTT. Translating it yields CASSRDRADQPQHF.

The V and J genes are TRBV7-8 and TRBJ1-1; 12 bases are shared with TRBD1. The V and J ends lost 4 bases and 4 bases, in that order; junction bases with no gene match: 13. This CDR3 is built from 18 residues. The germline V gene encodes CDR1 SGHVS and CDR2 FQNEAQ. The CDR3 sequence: CASSSHTGTGGLATEAFF. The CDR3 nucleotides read TGTGCCAGCAGCTCCCATACCGGGACAGGGGGCCTGGCCACTGAAGCTTTCTTT. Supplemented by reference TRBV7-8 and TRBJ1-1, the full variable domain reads GAGVSQSPRYKVAKRGQDVALRCDPISGHVSLFWYQQALGQGPEFLTYFQNEAQLDKSGLPSDRFFAERPEGSVSTLKIQRTQQEDSAVYLCASSSHTGTGGLATEAFFGQGTRLTVV.

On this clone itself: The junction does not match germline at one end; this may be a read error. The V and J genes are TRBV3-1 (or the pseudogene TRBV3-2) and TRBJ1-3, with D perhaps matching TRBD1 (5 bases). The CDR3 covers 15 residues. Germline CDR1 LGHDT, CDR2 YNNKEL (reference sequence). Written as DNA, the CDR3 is TGTGCCAGCACCCAAGGGACTTCCTCTGGAAACACCATATATTTT. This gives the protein CASTQGTSSGNTIYF.

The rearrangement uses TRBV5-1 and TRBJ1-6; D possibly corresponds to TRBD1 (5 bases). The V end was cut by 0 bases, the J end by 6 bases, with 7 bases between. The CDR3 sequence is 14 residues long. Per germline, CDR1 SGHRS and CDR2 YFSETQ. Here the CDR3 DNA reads TGCGCCAGCAGCTTGGTGGACACTAATTCACCCCTCCACTTT. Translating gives CASSLVDTNSPLHF. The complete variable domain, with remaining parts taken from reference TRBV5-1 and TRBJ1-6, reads KAGVTQTPRYLIKTRGQQVTLSCSPISGHRSVSWYQQTPGQGLQFLFEYFSETQRNKGNFPGRFSGRQFSNSRSEMNVSTLELGDSALYLCASSLVDTNSPLHFGNGTRLTVT.

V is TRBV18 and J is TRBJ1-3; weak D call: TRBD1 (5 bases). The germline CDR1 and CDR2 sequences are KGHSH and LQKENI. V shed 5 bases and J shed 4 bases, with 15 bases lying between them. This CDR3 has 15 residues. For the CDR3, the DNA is TGTGCCAGCTCATCGGGGCGGGAATACGGAAACACCATATATTTT. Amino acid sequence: CASSSGREYGNTIYF.

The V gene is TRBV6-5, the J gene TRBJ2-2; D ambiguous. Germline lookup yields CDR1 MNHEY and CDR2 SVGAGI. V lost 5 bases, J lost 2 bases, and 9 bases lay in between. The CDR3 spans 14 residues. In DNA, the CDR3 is TGTGCCAGCAGTCCCACAGCTAACACCGGGGAGCTGTTTTTT. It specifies CASSPTANTGELFF.

CDR3 region: CASSPGTGADTQYF. The CDR3 nucleotides are TGCGCCAGCAGTCCCGGGACAGGGGCAGATACGCAGTATTTT. The chain is built from TRBV5-1 and TRBJ2-3, with 10 bases identical to TRBD1. Germline values: CDR1 SGHRS, CDR2 YFSETQ. This CDR3 is built from 14 residues. Trimming removed 5 bases from V and 4 bases from J; junction bases left unmatched: 4.

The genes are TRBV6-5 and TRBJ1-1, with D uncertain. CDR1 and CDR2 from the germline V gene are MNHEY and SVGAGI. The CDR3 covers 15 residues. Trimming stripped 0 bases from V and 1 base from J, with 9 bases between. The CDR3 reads CASSYSGTPNTEAFF. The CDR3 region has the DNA TGTGCCAGCAGTTACTCGGGCACACCGAACACTGAAGCTTTCTTT.

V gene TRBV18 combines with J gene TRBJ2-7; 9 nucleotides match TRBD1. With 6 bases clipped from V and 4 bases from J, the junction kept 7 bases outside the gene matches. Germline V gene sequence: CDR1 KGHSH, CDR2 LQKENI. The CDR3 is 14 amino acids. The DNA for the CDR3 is TGTGCCAGCTCTCGGGGACAGGGTGGGTACGAGCAGTACTTC. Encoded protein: CASSRGQGGYEQYF.

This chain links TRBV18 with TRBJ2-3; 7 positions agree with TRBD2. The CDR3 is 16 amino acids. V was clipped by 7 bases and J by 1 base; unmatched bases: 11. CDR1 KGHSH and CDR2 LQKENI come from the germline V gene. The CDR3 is CASFSTGGGRTDTQYF. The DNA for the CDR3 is TGTGCCAGCTTCTCGACCGGCGGGGGTCGCACAGATACGCAGTATTTT. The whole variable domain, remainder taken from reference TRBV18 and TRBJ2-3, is NAGVMQNPRHLVRRRGQEARLRCSPMKGHSHVYWYRQLPEEGLKFMVYLQKENIIDESGMPKERFSAEFPKEGPSILRIQQVVRGDSAAYFCASFSTGGGRTDTQYFGPGTRLTVL.